This TCR beta chain was recovered during a study of blood T cell repertoires in COVID-19 (TCRdb year 2020). For the wider study: The collaborator samples originated in the United States, Italy and Spain and spanned the acute and convalescent phases of COVID-19. The material from the prospective study consisted of cDNA or gDNA derived from T cells, B-cell-depleted T cells, or PBMCs. Deeply sampled blood TCRbeta repertoires from subjects exposed to, actively infected with, or recovered from COVID-19 were included in the dataset. The repertoires were released in a freely available public database intended as a resource for research on the immune response to SARS-CoV-2. The samples were drawn from two sources: the first 160 participants of the ongoing ImmuneRACE study, and 1,254 subjects contributed by 6 global collaborators. A de-identified subject ID, COVID-19 status, age in years and sex were almost always included in the sample metadata. HLA class I and class II types, where available, came from metadata supplied by the sample provider rather than from assay-based typing. Study-level results and caveats: Clinical and demographic metadata were provided uncurated, with the amount varying by source and participant.

The collaborating institutions used their own protocols to collect whole blood in K2EDTA tubes. For TCRbeta analysis, collaborator samples were shipped as frozen whole blood, as isolated PBMCs, or as DNA extracted from either sample type. On this clone: No antigen is known for it. No base quality information exists; no much larger clone differs at one position.

The CDR3 runs 17 amino acids, cysteine and phenylalanine included. The only DNA kept is the CDR3, 51 bases in frame from the first base. Sequences MGHDK (CDR1) and SYGVNS (CDR2) are obtained from the germline V gene. V trim: 3 bases; J trim: 3 bases; unmatched bases: 9. TCRbeta CDR3 regions were amplified from genomic DNA using the immunoSEQ Assay, a bias-controlled multiplex PCR. The original pipeline was this. The number of nucleated cells in each sample was estimated by amplification of reference gene primers within the assay. To quantify the absolute abundance of each unique TCRbeta CDR3 rearrangement, sequence reads were collapsed and filtered. For each sample, productive Simpson clonality was calculated as the square root of Simpson's diversity index over productive rearrangements. TCRdb took over this immuneACCESS table, retaining in-frame rearrangements with V and J assigned. Such tables are incomplete; in checked studies, under half of the missing clones stem from an unresolved V gene, and the remainder is unexplained. V and J calls and clone size come straight from that table; D and trimming were deduced from the DNA. A total of approximately 210,000 clones appear in this sample, around 80% of them only once. The ten largest account for less than 15% of the sample.

This TCR derives from a woman between 35 and 50 years old with acute or convalescent COVID-19. The rearranged chain carries TRBV25-1 and TRBJ2-3, with 10 junctional bases fitting TRBD1. The material sequenced was peripheral blood. CDR3 loop: CASSEAGQGKWTDTQYF. The DNA sequence is TGTGCCAGCAGTGAGGCGGGACAGGGGAAGTGGACAGATACGCAGTATTTT.